What follows are 20 T cell receptor beta chains derived from one specimen sequenced in a study of blood T cell repertoires in COVID-19. Sequencing was performed with immunoSEQ multiplex PCR; in TCRdb, only in-frame clones are kept and a portion is missing. Here the sample spans 110,000 or so clones, about 83% being singletons. The sample taken for sequencing was peripheral blood. These receptor sequences come from a woman aged 70 to 79 with acute or convalescent COVID-19.

The chain couples TRBV21-1 to TRBJ2-1; the table's D call TRBD2 went unverified against the DNA. TRBV21-1 is a pseudogene. The CDR3 runs to 14 residues. CDR3 DNA sequence: TGTGCCAGCAGCAACACTAGCGGGAGTCGGGAGCAGTTCTTC. Translated, it gives CASSNTSGSREQFF.

The chain recombines TRBV6-5 with TRBJ2-1, with D possibly matching TRBD1 (6 bases). CDR1 is MNHEY, CDR2 SVGAGI, per germline. This CDR3 comprises 15 residues. Deletions cut 5 bases from V and 2 bases from J, with 13 bases between. The CDR3: CASSQTGVTYNEQFF. Written as DNA, the CDR3 is TGTGCCAGCAGTCAGACAGGTGTCACCTACAATGAGCAGTTCTTC.

The chain links TRBV5-1 to TRBJ2-3; 9 bases fit TRBD2. From germline, CDR1 is SGHRS and CDR2 YFSETQ. The junction had 3 bases not matched to a gene; V was cut back by 2 bases and J by 5 bases. The CDR3 is made up of 14 amino acids. CDR3 sequence: CASSLAGGGDTQYF. The CDR3 nucleotides are TGCGCCAGCAGCTTAGCGGGAGGAGGAGATACGCAGTATTTT.

V and J are TRBV27 and TRBJ1-2; D gene unclear. The CDR3 contains 14 residues. The V end lost 1 base, the J end lost 4 bases, and 10 bases lay between the germline ends. Per the germline V gene, CDR1 is MNHEY and CDR2 is SMNVEV (reference sequence). CDR3 nucleotides: TGTGCCAGCAGTTTATTTCCGACTGTCTATGGCTACACCTTC. This gives the protein CASSLFPTVYGYTF.

The chain joins TRBV6-5 to TRBJ1-1; D is unresolved. Germline CDR1 and CDR2: MNHEY and SVGAGI. The ends were cut back, 6 bases at V and 1 base at J, with 3 bases in the middle. The CDR3 runs to 11 residues. CDR3 loop: CASRQNTEAFF. The CDR3 bases are TGTGCCAGCAGACAGAACACTGAAGCTTTCTTT.

The V gene is TRBV6-5, the J gene TRBJ1-1, with 7 positions matching TRBD1. This CDR3 has 14 amino acids. Looked up from germline, CDR1 is MNHEY and CDR2 is SVGAGI. V was pared by 6 bases and J by 2 bases, with 6 bases of the junction left unmatched. The CDR3 loop reads CASRTGRFNTEAFF. DNA of the CDR3: TGTGCCAGCAGGACAGGGCGGTTCAACACTGAAGCTTTCTTT.

This chain joins TRBV7-6 and TRBJ2-2; 8 bases are shared with TRBD2. J gave up 3 bases and V 5 bases, and 17 bases lay outside the gene matches. This CDR3 has 19 residues. Looked up from germline, CDR1 is SGHVS and CDR2 is FNYEAQ. CDR3 DNA sequence: TGTGCCAGCAGCCCGCACCCCAGCGGGAGTTTCAGGGACACCGGGGAGCTGTTTTTT. Translation gives CASSPHPSGSFRDTGELFF. Combining the CDR3 with reference TRBV7-6 and TRBJ2-2 gives the whole variable domain GAGVSQSPRYKVTKRGQDVALRCDPISGHVSLYWYRQALGQGPEFLTYFNYEAQQDKSGLPNDRFSAERPEGSISTLTIQRTEQRDSAMYRCASSPHPSGSFRDTGELFFGEGSRLTVL.

This clone was seen a handful of times. V is TRBV7-9 and J is TRBJ1-6; D not certain. CDR1 and CDR2 (germline): SEHNR, FQNEAQ (reference sequence). Trimming stripped 1 base from V and 7 bases from J, with 5 bases between. The CDR3 covers 13 residues. The CDR3 coding sequence is TGTGCCAGCAGCTTAGAGCGGAATTCACCCCTCCACTTT. Translating gives CASSLERNSPLHF. The variable domain in full, completed from reference TRBV7-9 and TRBJ1-6, reads DTGVSQNPRHKITKRGQNVTFRCDPISEHNRLYWYRQTLGQGPEFLTYFQNEAQLEKSRLLSDRFSAERPKGSFSTLEIQRTEQGDSAMYLCASSLERNSPLHFGNGTRLTVT.

The V gene is TRBV6-6, the J gene TRBJ2-1, with D perhaps TRBD2 (6 bases). CDR3 length equals 14 residues. The germline V and J ends were trimmed by 8 bases and 2 bases, with 13 bases remaining between them. In germline, CDR1 is MNHNY, CDR2 SVGAGI (reference sequence). CDR3 sequence (DNA): TGTGCCAGCGAACCCTCGGGGGCCTACAATGAGCAGTTCTTC. This sequence encodes CASEPSGAYNEQFF.

The chain has TRBV18 and TRBJ1-6; 8 nucleotides match TRBD1. Unmatched junction bases numbered 1, after V lost 2 bases and J lost 7 bases. CDR1 is KGHSH, CDR2 LQKENI, per germline. The CDR3 is 14 residues long. The CDR3 nucleotides are TGTGCCAGCTCACCAGGACAGGGAAATTCACCCCTCCACTTT. Translation gives CASSPGQGNSPLHF.

V and J are TRBV15 and TRBJ2-5; maybe TRBD1 (6 bases). In germline, CDR1 is LNHNV, CDR2 YYDKDF (reference sequence). There are 15 residues in the CDR3. Trimming removed 3 bases at V and 5 bases at J, with 16 bases between. The chain's CDR3 is CATSSTGSQSETQYF. CDR3 DNA sequence: TGTGCCACCAGCAGCACAGGGTCCCAGTCCGAGACCCAGTACTTC.

The V and J genes are TRBV19 and TRBJ1-4; D possibly corresponds to TRBD1 (5 bases). With 3 bases removed from V and 8 bases from J, the gap between germline ends came to 16 bases. The germline V gene encodes CDR1 LNHDA and CDR2 SQIVND (reference sequence). The CDR3 contains 15 residues. The DNA for the CDR3 is TGTGCCAGTAGTATGGCGCGCAGGGATGGCGAAAAACTGTTTTTT. Translated, it gives CASSMARRDGEKLFF.

The rearrangement joins TRBV2 to TRBJ2-6, with 8 bases fitting TRBD1. J lost 2 bases, V lost 6 bases, and 9 bases had no gene match. The CDR3 covers 17 residues. Germline V lookup: CDR1 SNHLY, CDR2 FYNNEI. The DNA of the CDR3 is TGTGCCAGCAGAGCATATACGACAGGGGCTGGGGCCAACGTCCTGACTTTC. Its translation: CASRAYTTGAGANVLTF.

This clone appeared a single time. This sequence joins TRBV7-3 and TRBJ2-2, with D possibly matching TRBD1 (6 bases). This CDR3 spans 15 amino acids. Looked up from germline, CDR1 is SGHTA and CDR2 is FQGTGA. V was clipped by 5 bases and J by 7 bases, with 17 bases between them. CDR3 loop: CASSPSRDNYGELFF. The DNA for the CDR3 is TGTGCCAGCAGCCCGTCCCGGGACAACTACGGGGAGCTGTTTTTT.

On this clone: The sample has other DNA sequences that encode this CDR3 too. V and J are TRBV5-1 and TRBJ2-2; perhaps TRBD2 as D (6 bases). The germline V and J ends were trimmed by 0 bases and 7 bases, with 13 bases remaining between them. CDR1 is SGHRS, CDR2 YFSETQ, per germline. This CDR3 comprises 15 residues. In DNA form, the CDR3 reads TGCGCCAGCAGCTTGGAAGGCGGAGGGGTCGGGGAGCTGTTTTTT. Translation gives CASSLEGGGVGELFF. Combining the CDR3 with reference TRBV5-1 and TRBJ2-2 gives the whole variable domain KAGVTQTPRYLIKTRGQQVTLSCSPISGHRSVSWYQQTPGQGLQFLFEYFSETQRNKGNFPGRFSGRQFSNSRSEMNVSTLELGDSALYLCASSLEGGGVGELFFGEGSRLTVL.

The gene calls are TRBV9 and TRBJ2-1; D gene ambiguous. There are 14 residues in the CDR3. With 0 bases removed from V and 8 bases from J, the gap between germline ends came to 12 bases. Per the germline V gene, CDR1 is SGDLS and CDR2 is YYNGEE. DNA of the CDR3: TGTGCCAGCAGCGTAGCACCCCGGGTCCATGAGCAGTTCTTC. It yields the protein CASSVAPRVHEQFF.

J is TRBJ2-5 and V is TRBV28; 9 nucleotides match TRBD1. This CDR3 comprises 16 residues. Germline loops: CDR1 MDHEN, CDR2 SYDVKM. V lost 6 bases to trimming and J lost 5 bases; unmatched junction nucleotides: 13. DNA for the CDR3: TGTGCCAGCAGCCTCATTACAGGGGGCTTATGGGAGACCCAGTACTTC. Translation gives CASSLITGGLWETQYF.

The V and J genes are TRBV28 and TRBJ2-1; 8 bases match TRBD1. The CDR3 consists of 16 residues. V gave up 7 bases and J gave up 6 bases; unmatched junction bases: 14. The germline CDR1 and CDR2 sequences are MDHEN and SYDVKM. The CDR3 loop reads CASTRTGMGRANEQFF. The CDR3 DNA sequence: TGTGCCAGCACCCGGACAGGGATGGGCAGAGCCAATGAGCAGTTCTTC.

CDR3 residues: CASSMSVYSGYTF. CDR3 nucleotide sequence: TGTGCCAGTAGTATGTCTGTCTACAGTGGCTACACCTTC. The chain uses TRBV19 and TRBJ1-2; D uncertain. Germline values: CDR1 LNHDA, CDR2 SQIVND (reference sequence). The ends were cut back, 3 bases at V and 7 bases at J, with 12 bases in the middle. The CDR3 covers 13 residues. The full variable domain, in which reference TRBV19 and TRBJ1-2 provide the parts outside the CDR3, is DGGITQSPKYLFRKEGQNVTLSCEQNLNHDAMYWYRQDPGQGLRLIYYSQIVNDFQKGDIAEGYSVSREKKESFPLTVTSAQKNPTAFYLCASSMSVYSGYTFGSGTRLTVV.

V usage is TRBV9 and J usage is TRBJ1-2, with 11 bases aligning to TRBD1. The CDR3 contains 14 residues. Germline assignment: CDR1 SGDLS and CDR2 YYNGEE. The V segment lost 4 bases and the J segment 3 bases; nucleotides outside the gene matches: 2. CDR3 residues: CASSTGQGDYGYTF. CDR3 bases: TGTGCCAGCAGCACGGGACAGGGGGACTATGGCTACACCTTC.